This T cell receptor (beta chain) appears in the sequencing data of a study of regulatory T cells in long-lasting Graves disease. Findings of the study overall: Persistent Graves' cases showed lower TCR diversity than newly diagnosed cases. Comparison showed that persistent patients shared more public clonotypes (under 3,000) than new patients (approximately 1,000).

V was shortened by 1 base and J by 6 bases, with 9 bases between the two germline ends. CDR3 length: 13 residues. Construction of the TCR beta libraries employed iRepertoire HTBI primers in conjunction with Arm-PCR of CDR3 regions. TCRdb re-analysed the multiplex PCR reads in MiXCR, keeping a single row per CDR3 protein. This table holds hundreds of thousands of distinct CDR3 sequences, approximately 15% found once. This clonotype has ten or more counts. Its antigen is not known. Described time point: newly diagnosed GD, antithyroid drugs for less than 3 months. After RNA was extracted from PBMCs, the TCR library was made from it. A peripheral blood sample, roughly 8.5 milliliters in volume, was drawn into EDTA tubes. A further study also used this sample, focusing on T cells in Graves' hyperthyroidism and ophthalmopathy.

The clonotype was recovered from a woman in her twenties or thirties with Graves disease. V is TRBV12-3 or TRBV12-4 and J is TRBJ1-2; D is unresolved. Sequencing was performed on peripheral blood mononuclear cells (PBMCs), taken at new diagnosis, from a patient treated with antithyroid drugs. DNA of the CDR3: TGTGCCAGCAGTTTAGGAGGGAGGGATGGCTACACCTTC. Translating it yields CASSLGGRDGYTF.